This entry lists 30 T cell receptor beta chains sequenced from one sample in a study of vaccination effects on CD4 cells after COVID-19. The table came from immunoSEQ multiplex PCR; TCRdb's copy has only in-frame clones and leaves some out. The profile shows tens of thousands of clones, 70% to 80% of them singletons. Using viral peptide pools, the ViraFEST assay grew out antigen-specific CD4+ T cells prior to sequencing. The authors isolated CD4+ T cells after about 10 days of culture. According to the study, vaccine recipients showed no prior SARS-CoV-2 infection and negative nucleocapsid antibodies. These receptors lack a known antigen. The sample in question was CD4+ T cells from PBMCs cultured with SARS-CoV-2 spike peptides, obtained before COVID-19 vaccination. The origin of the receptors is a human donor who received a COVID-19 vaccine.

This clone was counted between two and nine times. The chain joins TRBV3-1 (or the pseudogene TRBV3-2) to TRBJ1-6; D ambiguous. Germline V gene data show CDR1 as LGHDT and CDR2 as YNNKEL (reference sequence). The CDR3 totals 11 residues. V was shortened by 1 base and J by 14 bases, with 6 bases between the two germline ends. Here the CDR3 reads CASSQVEALHF. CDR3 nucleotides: TGTGCCAGCAGCCAAGTCGAGGCCCTCCACTTT.

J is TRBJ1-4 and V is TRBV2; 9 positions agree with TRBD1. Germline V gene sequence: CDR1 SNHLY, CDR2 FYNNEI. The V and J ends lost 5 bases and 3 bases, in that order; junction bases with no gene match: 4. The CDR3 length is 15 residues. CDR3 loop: CASSPGQGSNEKLFF. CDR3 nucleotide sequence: TGTGCCAGCAGTCCGGGACAGGGCTCTAATGAAAAACTGTTTTTT.

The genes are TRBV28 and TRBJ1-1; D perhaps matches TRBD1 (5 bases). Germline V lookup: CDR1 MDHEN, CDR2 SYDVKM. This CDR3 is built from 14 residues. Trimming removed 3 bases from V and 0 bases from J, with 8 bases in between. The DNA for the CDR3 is TGTGCCAGCAGTTTTTGGGGCATGAACACTGAAGCTTTCTTT. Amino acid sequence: CASSFWGMNTEAFF.

The CDR3 DNA follows: TGTGCCTGGAGTGTAGGCCATATGAATCAGCCCCAGCATTTT. Protein: CAWSVGHMNQPQHF. J is TRBJ1-5 and V is TRBV30, with unresolved D. V lost 0 bases, J lost 4 bases, and 10 bases lay in between. Germline V gives CDR1 GTSNPN, CDR2 SVGIG (reference sequence). This CDR3 spans 14 amino acids.

DNA of the CDR3: TGCAGCGTTCTCGCAGGGAATGGCTACACCTTC. This translates into CSVLAGNGYTF. The chain recombines TRBV29-1 with TRBJ1-2, with a possible D match to TRBD1 (5 bases). CDR3 size: 11 residues. Deletions cut 5 bases from V and 6 bases from J, with 10 bases between. Germline V CDR1 and CDR2: SQVTM, ANQGSEA.

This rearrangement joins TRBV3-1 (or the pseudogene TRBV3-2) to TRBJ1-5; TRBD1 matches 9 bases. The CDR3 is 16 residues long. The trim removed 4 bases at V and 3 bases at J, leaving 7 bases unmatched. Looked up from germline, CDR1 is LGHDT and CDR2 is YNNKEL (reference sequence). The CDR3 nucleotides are TGTGCCAGCAGCCGATCCGGGACAGGGTACAATCAGCCCCAGCATTTT. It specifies CASSRSGTGYNQPQHF.

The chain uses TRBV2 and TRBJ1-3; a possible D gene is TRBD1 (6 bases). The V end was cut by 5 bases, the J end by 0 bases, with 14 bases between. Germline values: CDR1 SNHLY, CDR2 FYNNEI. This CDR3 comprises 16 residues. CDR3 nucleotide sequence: TGTGCCAGCAGTAGGACAGAGCTTCTCTCTGGAAACACCATATATTTT. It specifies CASSRTELLSGNTIYF.

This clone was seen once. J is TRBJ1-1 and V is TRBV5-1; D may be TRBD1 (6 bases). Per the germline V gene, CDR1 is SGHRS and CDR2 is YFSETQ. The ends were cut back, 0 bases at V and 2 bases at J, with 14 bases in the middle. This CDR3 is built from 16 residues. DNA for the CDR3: TGCGCCAGCAGCTTGGCCCTTACAGGGAAAAACACTGAAGCTTTCTTT. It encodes CASSLALTGKNTEAFF.

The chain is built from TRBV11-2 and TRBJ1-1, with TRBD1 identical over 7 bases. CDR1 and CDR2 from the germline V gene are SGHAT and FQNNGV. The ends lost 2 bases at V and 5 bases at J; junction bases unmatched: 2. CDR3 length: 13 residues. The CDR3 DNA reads TGTGCCAGCAGCTTATCAGGGGGAACTGAAGCTTTCTTT. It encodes CASSLSGGTEAFF.

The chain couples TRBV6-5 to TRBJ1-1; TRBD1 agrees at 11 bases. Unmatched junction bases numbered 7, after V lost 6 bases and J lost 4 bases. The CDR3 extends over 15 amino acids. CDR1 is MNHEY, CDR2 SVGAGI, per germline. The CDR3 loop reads CASRIGQGASTEAFF. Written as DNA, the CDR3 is TGTGCCAGCAGAATCGGACAGGGGGCATCCACTGAAGCTTTCTTT.

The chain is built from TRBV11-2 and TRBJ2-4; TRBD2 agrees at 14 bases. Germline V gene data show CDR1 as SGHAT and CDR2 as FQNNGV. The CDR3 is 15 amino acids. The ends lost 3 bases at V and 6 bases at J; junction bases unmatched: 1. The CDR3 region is CASSFGTSGGNIQYF. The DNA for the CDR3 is TGTGCCAGCAGCTTCGGGACTAGCGGGGGAAACATTCAGTACTTC. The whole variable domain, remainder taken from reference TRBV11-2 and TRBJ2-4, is EAGVAQSPRYKIIEKRQSVAFWCNPISGHATLYWYQQILGQGPKLLIQFQNNGVVDDSQLPKDRFSAERLKGVDSTLKIQPAKLEDSAVYLCASSFGTSGGNIQYFGAGTRLSVL.

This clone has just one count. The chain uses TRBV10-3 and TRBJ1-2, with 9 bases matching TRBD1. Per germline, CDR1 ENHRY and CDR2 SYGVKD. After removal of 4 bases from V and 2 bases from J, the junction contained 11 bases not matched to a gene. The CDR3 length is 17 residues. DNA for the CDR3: TGTGCCATCAGTGGCCAAACAGGGACAGGGCTCAACTATGGCTACACCTTC. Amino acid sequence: CAISGQTGTGLNYGYTF.

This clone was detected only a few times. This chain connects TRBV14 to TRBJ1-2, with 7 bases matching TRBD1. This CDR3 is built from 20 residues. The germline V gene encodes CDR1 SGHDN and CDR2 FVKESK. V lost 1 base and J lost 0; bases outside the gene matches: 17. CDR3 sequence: CASSQGNRGLVLPTNYGYTF. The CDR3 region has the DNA TGTGCCAGCAGCCAAGGGAACAGGGGCCTCGTCCTTCCGACTAACTATGGCTACACCTTC.

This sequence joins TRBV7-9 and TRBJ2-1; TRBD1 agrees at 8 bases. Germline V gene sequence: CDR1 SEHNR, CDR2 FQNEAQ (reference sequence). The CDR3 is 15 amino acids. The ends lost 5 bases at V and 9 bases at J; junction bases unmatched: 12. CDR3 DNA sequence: TGTGCCAGCAGCCTCCAGACAGGGGTGAGAGGTGAGCAGTTCTTC. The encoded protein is CASSLQTGVRGEQFF.

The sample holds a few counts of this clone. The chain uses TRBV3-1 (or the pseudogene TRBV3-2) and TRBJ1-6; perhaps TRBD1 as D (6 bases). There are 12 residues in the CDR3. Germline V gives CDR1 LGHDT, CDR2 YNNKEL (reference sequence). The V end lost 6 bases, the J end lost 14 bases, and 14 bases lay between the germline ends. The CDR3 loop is CASSPGHLTLHF. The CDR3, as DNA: TGTGCCAGCAGTCCGGGACATCTTACCCTCCACTTT.

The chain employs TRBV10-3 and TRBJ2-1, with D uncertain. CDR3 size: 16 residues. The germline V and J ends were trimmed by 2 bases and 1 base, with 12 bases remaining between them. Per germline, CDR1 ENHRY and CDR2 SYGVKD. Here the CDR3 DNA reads TGTGCCATCAGTGAGGTCGCTGGTGGGTCCTACAATGAGCAGTTCTTC. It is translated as CAISEVAGGSYNEQFF.

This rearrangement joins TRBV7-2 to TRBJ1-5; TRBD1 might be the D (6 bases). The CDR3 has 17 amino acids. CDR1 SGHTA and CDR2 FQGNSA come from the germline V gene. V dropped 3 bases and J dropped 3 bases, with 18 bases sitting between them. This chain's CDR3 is CASSLGGGRGFNQPQHF. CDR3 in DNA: TGTGCCAGCAGCTTGGGAGGGGGTAGGGGATTCAATCAGCCCCAGCATTTT.

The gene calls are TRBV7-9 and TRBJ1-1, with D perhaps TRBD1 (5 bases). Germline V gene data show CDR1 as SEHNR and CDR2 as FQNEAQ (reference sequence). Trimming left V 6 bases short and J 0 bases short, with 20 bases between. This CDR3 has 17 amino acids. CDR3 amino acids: CASSATGTLLMNTEAFF. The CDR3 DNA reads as TGTGCCAGCAGTGCCACCGGGACCTTACTCATGAACACTGAAGCTTTCTTT.

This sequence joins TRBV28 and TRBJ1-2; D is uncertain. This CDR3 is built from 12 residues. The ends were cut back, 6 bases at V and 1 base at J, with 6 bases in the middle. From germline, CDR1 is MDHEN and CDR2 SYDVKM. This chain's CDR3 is CASRLSNYGYTF. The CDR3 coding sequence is TGTGCCAGCAGACTGAGTAACTATGGCTACACCTTC.

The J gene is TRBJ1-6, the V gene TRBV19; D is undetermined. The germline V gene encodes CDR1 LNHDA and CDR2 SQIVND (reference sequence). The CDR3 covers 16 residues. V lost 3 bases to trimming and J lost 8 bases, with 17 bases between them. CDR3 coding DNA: TGTGCCAGTAGTATTCTACCGGGGAATTCGGATTCACCCCTCCACTTT. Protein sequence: CASSILPGNSDSPLHF.

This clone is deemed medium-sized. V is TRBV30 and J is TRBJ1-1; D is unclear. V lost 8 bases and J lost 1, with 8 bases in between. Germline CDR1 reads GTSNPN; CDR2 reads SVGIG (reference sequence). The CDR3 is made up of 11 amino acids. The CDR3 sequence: CAQSPNTEAFF. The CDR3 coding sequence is TGTGCCCAGAGCCCGAACACTGAAGCTTTCTTT. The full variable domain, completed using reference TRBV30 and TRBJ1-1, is SQTIHQWPATLVQPVGSPLSLECTVEGTSNPNLYWYRQAAGRGLQLLFYSVGIGQISSEVPQNLSASRPQDRQFILSSKKLLLSDSGFYLCAQSPNTEAFFGQGTRLTVV.

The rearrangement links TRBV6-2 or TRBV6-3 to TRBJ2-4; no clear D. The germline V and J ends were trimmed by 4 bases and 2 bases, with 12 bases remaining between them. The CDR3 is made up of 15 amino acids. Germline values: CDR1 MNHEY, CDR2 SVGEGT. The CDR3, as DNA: TGTGCCAGCAGTTGGGCCAAAGAGACCAAAAACATTCAGTACTTC. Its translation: CASSWAKETKNIQYF.

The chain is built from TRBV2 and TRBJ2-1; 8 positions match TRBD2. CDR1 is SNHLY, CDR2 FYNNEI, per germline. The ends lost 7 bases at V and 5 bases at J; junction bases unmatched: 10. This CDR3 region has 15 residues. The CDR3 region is CASTSPGLGNNEQFF. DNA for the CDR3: TGTGCCAGCACCTCTCCGGGACTAGGCAACAATGAGCAGTTCTTC.

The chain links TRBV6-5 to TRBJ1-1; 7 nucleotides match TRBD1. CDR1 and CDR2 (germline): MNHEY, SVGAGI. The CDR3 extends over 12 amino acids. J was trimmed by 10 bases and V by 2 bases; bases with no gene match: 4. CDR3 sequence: CASSYQTGTAFF. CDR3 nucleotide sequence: TGTGCCAGCAGTTACCAGACAGGGACAGCTTTCTTT.

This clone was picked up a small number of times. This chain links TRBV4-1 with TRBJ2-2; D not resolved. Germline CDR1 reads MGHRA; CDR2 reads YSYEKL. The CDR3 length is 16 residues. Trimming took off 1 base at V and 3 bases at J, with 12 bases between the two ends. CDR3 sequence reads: CASSQGDRRDTGELFF. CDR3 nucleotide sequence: TGCGCCAGCAGCCAAGGGGATAGGCGAGACACCGGGGAGCTGTTTTTT.

CDR3 bases: TGTGCCAGCGGGATAACTCAGGATCCCCGAAATTCACCCCTCCACTTT. This sequence encodes CASGITQDPRNSPLHF. V is TRBV2 and J is TRBJ1-6; D ambiguous. Trimming removed 8 bases at V and 7 bases at J, with 21 bases between. The CDR3 loop spans 16 amino acids. CDR1 is SNHLY, CDR2 FYNNEI, per germline.

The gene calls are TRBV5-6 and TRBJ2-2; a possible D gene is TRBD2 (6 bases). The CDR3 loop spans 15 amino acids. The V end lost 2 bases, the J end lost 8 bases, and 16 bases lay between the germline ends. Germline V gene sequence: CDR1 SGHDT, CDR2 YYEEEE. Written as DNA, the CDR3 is TGTGCCAGCAGCTTAAGGCGGCTAGCGTCAGGGGAGCTGTTTTTT. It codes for CASSLRRLASGELFF. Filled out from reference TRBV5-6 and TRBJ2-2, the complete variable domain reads DAGVTQSPTHLIKTRGQQVTLRCSPKSGHDTVSWYQQALGQGPQFIFQYYEEEERQRGNFPDRFSGHQFPNYSSELNVNALLLGDSALYLCASSLRRLASGELFFGEGSRLTVL.

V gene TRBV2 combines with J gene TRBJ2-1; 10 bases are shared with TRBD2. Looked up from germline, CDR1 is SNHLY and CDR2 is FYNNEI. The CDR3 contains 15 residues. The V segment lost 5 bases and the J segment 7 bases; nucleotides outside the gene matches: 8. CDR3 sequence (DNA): TGTGCCAGCAGTATTAGCGGGGGGAAGGCTAATGAGCAGTTCTTC. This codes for CASSISGGKANEQFF.

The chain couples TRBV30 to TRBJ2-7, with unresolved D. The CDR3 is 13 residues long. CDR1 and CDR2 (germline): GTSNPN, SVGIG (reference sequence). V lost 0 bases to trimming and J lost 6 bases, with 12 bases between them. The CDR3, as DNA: TGTGCCTGGAGTGTAGGGATGAAAGGCGAGCAGTACTTC. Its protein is CAWSVGMKGEQYF.

The CDR3 DNA is TGTGCCAGCAGCTTACAGGGGATCGAGGAAAAACTGTTTTTT. Translated, it gives CASSLQGIEEKLFF. The genes are TRBV13 and TRBJ1-4; D perhaps matches TRBD1 (6 bases). The CDR3 runs to 14 residues. V lost 2 bases, J lost 8 bases, and 12 bases lay in between. Per germline, CDR1 PRHDT and CDR2 FYEKMQ (reference sequence). The full variable domain, its missing parts supplied by reference TRBV13 and TRBJ1-4, is AAGVIQSPRHLIKEKRETATLKCYPIPRHDTVYWYQQGPGQDPQFLISFYEKMQSDKGSIPDRFSAQQFSDYHSELNMSSLELGDSALYFCASSLQGIEEKLFFGSGTQLSVL.